The TCR beta chain described here comes from a study of CD8 T cells in ankylosing spondylitis. The CDR3 is made up of 16 amino acids. V was shortened by 2 bases and J by 10 bases, with 18 bases between the two germline ends. Germline V gene data show CDR1 as MDHEN and CDR2 as SYDVKM. This clonotype was counted between two and nine times. The antigen remains undetermined. Findings of the study overall: Disease-associated clonotypes exhibited CD8+ identity and were relatively infrequent in peripheral blood.

TCRdb re-derived calls from the 5' RACE reads in MiXCR, one entry per CDR3 protein. The repertoire holds about 100,000 distinct CDR3 sequences, about 25% seen once, with 9% to 15% in the top ten. The chain is built from TRBV28 and TRBJ1-6; perhaps TRBD1 as D (5 bases). The TCR was taken from a male donor with ankylosing spondylitis. Sequences were obtained from synovial fluid, either unsorted or a sorted T cell fraction (not recorded which). The CDR3 loop reads CASSLPLQGYISPLHF. The CDR3 DNA reads as TGTGCCAGCAGTTTACCCCTGCAGGGATATATCTCACCCCTCCACTTT.